This is a list of T cell receptor beta chains from one sample in a study of T cell responses to AZD1222 COVID-19 vaccine. The data were produced by immunoSEQ multiplex PCR, yet TCRdb's version contains in-frame clones alone and is incomplete. The repertoire holds around 80,000 clones, with nearly 90% as singletons. The sequenced sample was peripheral blood, obtained on day 0 of AZD1222 vaccination. These receptors were collected from an adult in good health. CDR3s include the opening cysteine and the closing phenylalanine or tryptophan. The order of the fields is clone size, J gene, D gene, V gene, CDR3 length, CDR3 DNA, CDR3 protein. D genes are given only for firm matches. Not every row has a clone size; where given, it reads once, few, many or a size class.

abundance: -; j_gene: TRBJ1-5; d_gene: TRBD1; v_gene: TRBV6-5; len: 13; CDR3nt: TGTGCCAGCAGCTTGACAGGGGAACAGCCCCAGCATTTT; CDR3aa: CASSLTGEQPQHF
abundance: -; j_gene: TRBJ2-5; d_gene: TRBD2; v_gene: TRBV2; len: 14; CDR3nt: TGTGCCAGCAATCCCAGCGGGAGAGGAGAGACCCAGTACTTC; CDR3aa: CASNPSGRGETQYF
abundance: -; j_gene: TRBJ2-2; d_gene: TRBD1; v_gene: TRBV30; len: 14; CDR3nt: TGTGCCTGGGACCGGGACAGGGGGACCGGGGAGCTGTTTTTT; CDR3aa: CAWDRDRGTGELFF
abundance: -; j_gene: TRBJ1-5; d_gene: -; v_gene: TRBV4-1; len: 15; CDR3nt: TGCGCCAGCAGCCAACCGGACAGAGATAATCAGCCCCAGCATTTT; CDR3aa: CASSQPDRDNQPQHF
abundance: -; j_gene: TRBJ1-5; d_gene: -; v_gene: TRBV6-5; len: 13; CDR3nt: TGTGCCAGCAGTTACTCGGGCGACCAGCCCCAGCATTTT; CDR3aa: CASSYSGDQPQHF
abundance: -; j_gene: TRBJ2-3; d_gene: -; v_gene: TRBV5-1; len: 14; CDR3nt: TGCGCCAGCAGCTTGGGGGGAAGTGACGATACGCAGTATTTT; CDR3aa: CASSLGGSDDTQYF
abundance: -; j_gene: TRBJ2-7; d_gene: TRBD1; v_gene: TRBV3-1/TRBV3-2; len: 14; CDR3nt: TGTGCCAGCAGCTGGGGACAGGTGGGAGACGAGCAGTACTTC; CDR3aa: CASSWGQVGDEQYF
abundance: -; j_gene: TRBJ2-1; d_gene: TRBD2; v_gene: TRBV27; len: 15; CDR3nt: TGTGCCAGCAGTTTGTGGGGGGGGTCCTACAATGAGCAGTTCTTC; CDR3aa: CASSLWGGSYNEQFF
abundance: -; j_gene: TRBJ1-2; d_gene: TRBD1; v_gene: TRBV2; len: 15; CDR3nt: TGTGCCAGCACCGGGACAGGGGGCCCGTCCTATGGCTACACCTTC; CDR3aa: CASTGTGGPSYGYTF
abundance: -; j_gene: TRBJ2-1; d_gene: -; v_gene: TRBV30; len: 14; CDR3nt: TGTGCCTGGAGTGTAACGGGTGGGAACAATGAGCAGTTCTTC; CDR3aa: CAWSVTGGNNEQFF
abundance: -; j_gene: TRBJ2-3; d_gene: -; v_gene: TRBV7-6; len: 17; CDR3nt: TGTGCCAGCAGCTTAGCGGTGGGGGGGCAGTTTGCAGATACGCAGTATTTT; CDR3aa: CASSLAVGGQFADTQYF
abundance: once; j_gene: TRBJ2-5; d_gene: -; v_gene: TRBV5-1; len: 12; CDR3nt: TGCGCCAGCAGCCAAACAGAAGAGACCCAGTACTTC; CDR3aa: CASSQTEETQYF
abundance: few; j_gene: TRBJ1-4; d_gene: -; v_gene: TRBV3-1/TRBV3-2; len: 13; CDR3nt: TGTGCCAGCAGCCCCGCCGCGGATGAAAAACTGTTTTTT; CDR3aa: CASSPAADEKLFF
abundance: -; j_gene: TRBJ1-2; d_gene: -; v_gene: TRBV19; len: 13; CDR3nt: TGTGCCAGTAGCCCGACAGGCGGGTATGGCTACACCTTC; CDR3aa: CASSPTGGYGYTF
abundance: few; j_gene: TRBJ2-2; d_gene: -; v_gene: TRBV5-4; len: 16; CDR3nt: TGTGCCAGCAGCTCTGGACAGCTTCTAAACACCGGGGAGCTGTTTTTT; CDR3aa: CASSSGQLLNTGELFF
abundance: -; j_gene: TRBJ2-1; d_gene: TRBD2; v_gene: TRBV7-8; len: 16; CDR3nt: TGTGCCAGCAGCTCTCGAGTGGGGGAGGGGTACAATGAGCAGTTCTTC; CDR3aa: CASSSRVGEGYNEQFF
abundance: -; j_gene: TRBJ2-3; d_gene: -; v_gene: TRBV9; len: 14; CDR3nt: TGTGCCAGCAGCGACGGGGCTTGGGGAGATACGCAGTATTTT; CDR3aa: CASSDGAWGDTQYF
abundance: -; j_gene: TRBJ2-5; d_gene: -; v_gene: TRBV6-5; len: 15; CDR3nt: TGTGCCAGCAGTCCTCAACTTGGGGGTTCGACGACCCAGTACTTC; CDR3aa: CASSPQLGGSTTQYF
abundance: -; j_gene: TRBJ2-1; d_gene: -; v_gene: TRBV12-3/TRBV12-4; len: 12; CDR3nt: TGTGCCAGCAGACAACCCTGGTCCGGGCAGTTCTTC; CDR3aa: CASRQPWSGQFF
abundance: -; j_gene: TRBJ2-6; d_gene: -; v_gene: TRBV19; len: 16; CDR3nt: TGTGCCAGTAGAAACAGGGAGGGAGCTGGGGCCAACGTCCTGACTTTC; CDR3aa: CASRNREGAGANVLTF
abundance: -; j_gene: TRBJ2-1; d_gene: -; v_gene: TRBV6-2/TRBV6-3; len: 16; CDR3nt: TGTGCCAGCAGTTTTGGACGGGGGCCCTCCTACAATGAGCAGTTCTTC; CDR3aa: CASSFGRGPSYNEQFF
abundance: -; j_gene: TRBJ2-5; d_gene: TRBD2; v_gene: TRBV2; len: 16; CDR3nt: TGTGCCAGCAAGGAATCGACTAGCGGGCAGCAAGAGACCCAGTACTTC; CDR3aa: CASKESTSGQQETQYF
abundance: -; j_gene: TRBJ2-7; d_gene: TRBD2; v_gene: TRBV18; len: 15; CDR3nt: TGTGCCAGCTCACCCCCTAGCGGGACCCCCTACGAGCAGTACTTC; CDR3aa: CASSPPSGTPYEQYF
abundance: -; j_gene: TRBJ2-5; d_gene: TRBD1; v_gene: TRBV29-1; len: 14; CDR3nt: TGCAGCGTTGCGTCTGTGGACAGGGAAGAGACCCAGTACTTC; CDR3aa: CSVASVDREETQYF
abundance: -; j_gene: TRBJ2-3; d_gene: -; v_gene: TRBV7-2; len: 14; CDR3nt: TGTGCCAGCAGCCGGGATGTGGCCACAGATACGCAGTATTTT; CDR3aa: CASSRDVATDTQYF
abundance: -; j_gene: TRBJ1-2; d_gene: -; v_gene: TRBV2; len: 13; CDR3nt: TGTGCCAGCACCCCTGGCGGATTCGATGGCTACACCTTC; CDR3aa: CASTPGGFDGYTF
abundance: -; j_gene: TRBJ1-2; d_gene: -; v_gene: TRBV3-1/TRBV3-2; len: 15; CDR3nt: TGTGCCAGCAGCCAAGGTTGGAGGGGTTCAGGTGGCTACACCTTC; CDR3aa: CASSQGWRGSGGYTF
abundance: -; j_gene: TRBJ2-2; d_gene: TRBD2; v_gene: TRBV7-9; len: 17; CDR3nt: TGTGCCAGCAGCTCCCCCCCGGGAGGCCCGAACACCGGGGAGCTGTTTTTT; CDR3aa: CASSSPPGGPNTGELFF
abundance: -; j_gene: TRBJ2-1; d_gene: TRBD2; v_gene: TRBV3-1/TRBV3-2; len: 15; CDR3nt: TGTGCCAGCAGCCCTAGCGGGTCCCTCTACAATGAGCAGTTCTTC; CDR3aa: CASSPSGSLYNEQFF
abundance: -; j_gene: TRBJ2-3; d_gene: TRBD2; v_gene: TRBV11-3; len: 14; CDR3nt: TGTGCCAGCAGCTTCACCGGACTAGCGGATACGCAGTATTTT; CDR3aa: CASSFTGLADTQYF
abundance: -; j_gene: TRBJ2-5; d_gene: -; v_gene: TRBV6-6; len: 15; CDR3nt: TGTGCCAGCAGTTACAAGGGGGTGGGTTCAGAGACCCAGTACTTC; CDR3aa: CASSYKGVGSETQYF
abundance: -; j_gene: TRBJ1-2; d_gene: -; v_gene: TRBV5-1; len: 14; CDR3nt: TGCGCCAGCAGCTTGGCCCAGGGTGACTATGGCTACACCTTC; CDR3aa: CASSLAQGDYGYTF
abundance: -; j_gene: TRBJ1-2; d_gene: -; v_gene: TRBV11-2; len: 12; CDR3nt: TGTGCCAGCAGCGAACAGGAGTATGGCTACACCTTC; CDR3aa: CASSEQEYGYTF
abundance: -; j_gene: TRBJ1-2; d_gene: TRBD1; v_gene: TRBV9; len: 14; CDR3nt: TGTGCCAGCAGCGTAGGACAGGGAACCTATGGCTACACCTTC; CDR3aa: CASSVGQGTYGYTF
abundance: -; j_gene: TRBJ1-1; d_gene: -; v_gene: TRBV10-3; len: 12; CDR3nt: TGTGCCAGCACTATCGGGGGCACTGAAGCTTTCTTT; CDR3aa: CASTIGGTEAFF